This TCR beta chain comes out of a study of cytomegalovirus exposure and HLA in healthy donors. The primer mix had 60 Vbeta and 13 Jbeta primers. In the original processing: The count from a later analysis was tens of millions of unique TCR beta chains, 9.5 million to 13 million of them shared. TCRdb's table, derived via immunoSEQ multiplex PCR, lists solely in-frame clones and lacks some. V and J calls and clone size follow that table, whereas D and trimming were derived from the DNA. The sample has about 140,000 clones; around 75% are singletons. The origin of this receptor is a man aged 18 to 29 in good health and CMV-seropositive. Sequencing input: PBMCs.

This CDR3 is CASSRTSVYYEQYF. CDR3 bases: TGTGCCAGCAGCCGTACTAGCGTCTACTACGAGCAGTACTTC. The chain couples TRBV14 to TRBJ2-7; TRBD2 aligns across 7 bases. The CDR3 runs 14 residues. Trimming took 4 bases from V and 3 from J; bases not matched to a gene: 6. CDR1 and CDR2 (germline): SGHDN, FVKESK.